This is a list of T cell receptor beta chains from one sample in a study of blood T cell repertoires in COVID-19. TCRdb keeps only in-frame clones here, not all; method: immunoSEQ multiplex PCR. The sample carries a few hundred thousand clones, 89% recorded once. The sequenced sample consisted of peripheral blood. These receptors were taken from a woman aged 30 to 39 with COVID-19, enrolled during active disease. Both conserved end residues are part of each CDR3. Fields, in order: D gene, J gene, V gene, clone size, CDR3 protein, CDR3 DNA. The D gene is left open where the match is weak. Not every row has a clone size; where given, it reads once, few, many or a size class.

>NA|TRBJ1-1|TRBV19|many
CASCARHTEAFF
TGTGCCAGTTGCGCCCGTCACACTGAAGCTTTCTTT
>NA|TRBJ2-7|TRBV7-6|NA
CASSLGGIGHEQYF
TGTGCCAGCAGCTTGGGGGGAATCGGCCACGAGCAGTACTTC
>NA|TRBJ1-5|TRBV27|NA
CASSPWASPYSNQPQHF
TGTGCCAGCAGCCCCTGGGCCAGCCCTTATAGCAATCAGCCCCAGCATTTT
>TRBD1|TRBJ1-1|TRBV27|NA
CASSSQGARAPFTEAFF
TGTGCCAGCAGTTCGCAGGGGGCGCGGGCCCCATTCACTGAAGCTTTCTTT
>TRBD2|TRBJ2-1|TRBV4-1|NA
CASSKLAGVGNEQFF
TGCGCCAGCAGCAAATTAGCGGGAGTTGGCAATGAGCAGTTCTTC
>TRBD2|TRBJ2-2|TRBV7-2|NA
CASSLEGLVSTGELFF
TGTGCCAGCAGCTTAGAGGGACTAGTGAGCACCGGGGAGCTGTTTTTT
>TRBD1|TRBJ1-1|TRBV5-5|NA
CASSLGTGLTEAFF
TGTGCCAGCAGCTTGGGGACAGGGCTCACTGAAGCTTTCTTT
>NA|TRBJ2-7|TRBV6-2/TRBV6-3|once
CASSYGQGNHEQYF
TGTGCCAGCAGTTACGGTCAGGGAAACCACGAGCAGTACTTC
>NA|TRBJ2-3|TRBV11-2|NA
CASSLAPLGSSTDTQYF
TGTGCCAGCAGCTTAGCCCCCTTGGGCTCTAGCACAGATACGCAGTATTTT
>TRBD1|TRBJ2-5|TRBV9|NA
CASSPNGGTGKETQYF
TGTGCCAGCAGCCCGAACGGGGGGACAGGGAAAGAGACCCAGTACTTC
>TRBD2|TRBJ2-7|TRBV3-1/TRBV3-2|once
CASSSGALAGYEQYF
TGTGCCAGCAGCTCAGGCGCATTAGCGGGCTACGAGCAGTACTTC
>NA|TRBJ1-1|TRBV19|few
CASSIGRVMNTEAFF
TGTGCCAGTAGTATAGGGAGGGTTATGAACACTGAAGCTTTCTTT
>TRBD2|TRBJ2-1|TRBV30|NA
CAWERGGRVF
TGTGCCTGGGAGCGTGGCGGGAGGGTCTTC
>TRBD1|TRBJ2-7|TRBV2|NA
CASFRDRVIVDEQYF
TGTGCCAGCTTCCGGGACAGGGTAATTGTCGACGAGCAGTACTTC
>NA|TRBJ2-5|TRBV28|few
CASSAGLEVETQYF
TGTGCCAGCAGTGCCGGACTGGAGGTGGAGACCCAGTACTTC
>NA|TRBJ2-1|TRBV5-4|NA
CASSFAPRTDYNEQFF
TGTGCCAGCAGTTTCGCTCCACGGACAGACTACAATGAGCAGTTCTTC
>NA|TRBJ1-5|TRBV28|NA
CASSLSAGSFGQPQHF
TGTGCCAGCAGTTTATCGGCAGGCAGTTTCGGCCAGCCCCAGCATTTT
>NA|TRBJ1-4|TRBV2|NA
CASSETPHRVSHEKLFF
TGTGCCAGCAGTGAAACCCCCCACAGGGTCTCCCATGAAAAACTGTTTTTT
>NA|TRBJ1-6|TRBV7-2|NA
CASSLAHISLDRTRNSPLHF
TGTGCCAGCAGCTTAGCCCATATTTCCCTCGACAGGACCCGGAATTCACCCCTCCACTTT
>TRBD1|TRBJ1-6|TRBV27|NA
CASSLGQGAYNSPLHF
TGTGCCAGCAGTCTCGGACAGGGGGCATATAATTCACCCCTCCACTTT
>NA|TRBJ2-6|TRBV5-1|NA
CASSSIGGLPSGANVLTF
TGCGCCAGCAGCTCCATAGGCGGCCTCCCCTCTGGGGCCAACGTCCTGACTTTC
>TRBD1|TRBJ2-6|TRBV4-3|NA
CASSHQGGRWNSGANVLTF
TGCGCCAGCAGCCACCAAGGGGGCAGATGGAACTCTGGGGCCAACGTCCTGACTTTC
>TRBD1|TRBJ1-2|TRBV6-5|NA
CASSTGTGDYGYTF
TGTGCCAGCAGCACCGGGACAGGGGACTATGGCTACACCTTC
>NA|TRBJ1-4|TRBV5-6|NA
CASNLGGSNEKLFF
TGTGCCAGCAACCTGGGGGGATCTAATGAAAAACTGTTTTTT
>TRBD1|TRBJ1-5|TRBV27|NA
CASRQGQGPYSNQPQHF
TGTGCCAGCAGACAGGGACAGGGGCCCTATAGCAATCAGCCCCAGCATTTT
>NA|TRBJ2-1|TRBV29-1|once
CSVGTGTGYNEQFF
TGCAGCGTCGGAACAGGGACGGGCTACAATGAGCAGTTCTTC
>NA|TRBJ2-3|TRBV27|once
CASRATGVDTQYF
TGTGCCAGCAGAGCCACGGGGGTCGATACGCAGTATTTT
>NA|TRBJ1-2|TRBV18|NA
CASSPSSQGNYGYTF
TGTGCCAGCTCACCTTCCTCTCAGGGCAACTATGGCTACACCTTC
>TRBD2|TRBJ2-3|TRBV19|NA
CASAETSGGSSSTDTQYF
TGTGCCAGCGCCGAGACTAGCGGGGGTTCTAGTAGCACAGATACGCAGTATTTT
>NA|TRBJ1-1|TRBV4-3|NA
CASSLINGGRIEAFF
TGCGCCAGCAGCCTTATAAATGGAGGTCGGATTGAAGCTTTCTTT
>NA|TRBJ2-3|TRBV10-3|NA
CASLVREADTQYF
TGTGCCAGCCTGGTGAGGGAGGCAGATACGCAGTATTTT
>TRBD1|TRBJ1-2|TRBV5-6|NA
CASSTGTGARYGYTF
TGTGCCAGCAGCACCGGGACAGGGGCGAGGTATGGCTACACCTTC
>TRBD1|TRBJ1-2|TRBV5-8|NA
CASTTGGFLDGYTF
TGTGCCAGCACAACAGGGGGCTTTTTGGATGGCTACACCTTC
>TRBD2|TRBJ2-1|TRBV25-1|NA
CASSIGWAGVGEQFF
TGTGCCAGCAGTATTGGGTGGGCGGGAGTAGGTGAGCAGTTCTTC
>TRBD2|TRBJ2-1|TRBV27|many
CASSLTFSGRGNGEQFF
TGTGCCAGCAGCCTCACCTTTAGCGGGAGGGGCAACGGCGAGCAGTTCTTC
>TRBD1|TRBJ2-1|TRBV7-9|NA
CASNPVLTGGAWNEQFF
TGTGCCAGCAACCCCGTATTAACAGGGGGCGCATGGAATGAGCAGTTCTTC
>NA|TRBJ2-4|TRBV4-3|NA
CASSQDNSQNIQYF
TGCGCCAGCAGCCAAGATAACAGCCAAAACATTCAGTACTTC
>TRBD1|TRBJ1-3|TRBV11-3|NA
CASSPGDRAAGNTIYF
TGTGCCAGCAGCCCCGGCGACAGGGCGGCTGGAAACACCATATATTTT
>NA|TRBJ2-6|TRBV7-8|NA
CASSLDRVAGKTPSGANVLTF
TGTGCCAGCAGCTTAGATAGGGTGGCAGGGAAGACACCATCTGGGGCCAACGTCCTGACTTTC
>NA|TRBJ1-3|TRBV13|few
CASSLRETLSGNTIYF
TGTGCCAGCAGCTTACGGGAAACCCTCTCTGGAAACACCATATATTTT
>NA|TRBJ1-1|TRBV14|NA
CASSQLILQAFDTEAFF
TGTGCCAGCAGCCAGTTGATACTCCAGGCGTTTGACACTGAAGCTTTCTTT
>TRBD2|TRBJ2-3|TRBV5-1|NA
CASSLASGSTDTQYF
TGCGCCAGCAGCTTGGCTAGCGGCAGCACAGATACGCAGTATTTT
>TRBD1|TRBJ1-6|TRBV9|many
CASSESGSRGLWNSPLHF
TGTGCCAGCAGCGAATCAGGTTCCAGGGGGCTCTGGAATTCACCCCTCCACTTT
>TRBD1|TRBJ2-3|TRBV30|NA
CAWGQGGTDTQYF
TGTGCCTGGGGACAGGGAGGCACAGATACGCAGTATTTT
>TRBD2|TRBJ2-1|TRBV27|once
CASSAGSSYNEQFF
TGTGCCAGCTCAGCGGGGAGCTCCTACAATGAGCAGTTCTTC